The source of this T cell receptor beta chain is a study of T cells in Graves' hyperthyroidism and ophthalmopathy. The CDR3 spans 15 residues. V was trimmed by 6 bases and J by 5 bases, leaving 20 bases between them. Using RNA transcripts as the source, TCR beta CDR3 regions were amplified. TCR CDR3 regions were first amplified by RT-PCR with HTBI primers. TCRdb called the multiplex PCR reads again in MiXCR, with one record for every CDR3 protein. The repertoire holds 350,000 to 400,000 distinct CDR3 sequences, with about 19% as singletons. Stable Graves' hyperthyroidism meant no ophthalmopathy progression within 18 months.

The rearrangement links TRBV12-3 or TRBV12-4 to TRBJ2-7; the D call may be TRBD1 or TRBD2 (5 bases each). The sequencing input was blood. The TCR originated in a woman aged 18-35 years with Graves' hyperthyroidism. The CDR3 loop is CASRTSWGASDEQYF. CDR3 nucleotide sequence: TGTGCCAGCAGAACTAGTTGGGGCGCGAGCGACGAGCAGTACTTC.